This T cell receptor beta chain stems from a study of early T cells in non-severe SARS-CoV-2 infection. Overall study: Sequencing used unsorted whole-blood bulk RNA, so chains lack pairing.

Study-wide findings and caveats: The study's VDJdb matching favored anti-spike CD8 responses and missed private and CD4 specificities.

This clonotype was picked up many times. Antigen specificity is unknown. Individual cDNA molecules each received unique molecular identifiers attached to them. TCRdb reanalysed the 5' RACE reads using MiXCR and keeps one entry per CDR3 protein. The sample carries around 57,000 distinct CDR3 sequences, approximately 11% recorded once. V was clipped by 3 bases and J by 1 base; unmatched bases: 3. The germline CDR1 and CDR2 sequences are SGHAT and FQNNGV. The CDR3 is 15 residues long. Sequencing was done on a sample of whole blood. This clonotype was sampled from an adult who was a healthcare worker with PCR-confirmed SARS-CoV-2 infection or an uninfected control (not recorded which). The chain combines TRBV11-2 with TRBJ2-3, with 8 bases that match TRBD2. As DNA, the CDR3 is TGTGCCAGCAGCTTCGGGGGGGCTGGCACAGATACGCAGTATTTT. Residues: CASSFGGAGTDTQYF. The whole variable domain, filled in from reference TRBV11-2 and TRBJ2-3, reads EAGVAQSPRYKIIEKRQSVAFWCNPISGHATLYWYQQILGQGPKLLIQFQNNGVVDDSQLPKDRFSAERLKGVDSTLKIQPAKLEDSAVYLCASSFGGAGTDTQYFGPGTRLTVL.